The clone carrying this T cell receptor (beta chain) has only a few counts. The antigen is not known. The data were obtained in a study of T cells in Graves' hyperthyroidism and ophthalmopathy. Study-wide results and limits: Onset of ophthalmopathy came a median approximately 6.8 months after the model predicted it.

Among the patients, aged 18 to 65, hyperthyroidism was newly diagnosed and had lasted under 2 months. Patients were excluded for uncontrolled infection, other autoimmune disease, pregnancy or lactation. 10 ml of fresh peripheral blood supplied the PBMCs. Germline V gene sequence: CDR1 LGHDT, CDR2 YNNKEL (reference sequence). This CDR3 spans 16 amino acids. Trimming pared 0 bases from V and 2 bases from J, leaving 11 bases between. The CDR3 regions of TCR beta were amplified from RNA transcripts. TCR CDR3 underwent first-round RT-PCR with the HTBI primer set. One entry per CDR3 protein, called by TCRdb with MiXCR from the multiplex PCR reads. Of about 350,000 distinct CDR3 sequences detected, approximately 19% appear once; the ten largest clones hold around 3.6%.

The TCR comes from a woman younger than 35 with Graves' hyperthyroidism. Sequencing was done on a sample of blood. The gene calls are TRBV3-1 and TRBJ1-5; possibly TRBD1 for D (5 bases). The CDR3 bases are TGTGCCAGCAGCCAAGATGGGGCTCGGGGCAATCAGCCCCAGCATTTT. Translated: CASSQDGARGNQPQHF.